Below are 23 T cell receptor beta chains sequenced from a single sample in a study of shared clonotypes between healthy human individuals. Only CD45RO-negative cells positively selected for CCR7 counted as naive CD8 cells, so terminally differentiated effector memory CD45RA+ cells were excluded. Generated by immunoSEQ multiplex PCR, the TCRdb table keeps only in-frame clones and is missing some. Among about 820,000 clones listed, 80% to 95% were seen once. What was sequenced was naive CD8+ T cells sorted from blood. The receptors were gathered from a man between 25 and 39 years old in good health.

CDR3 in amino acids: CSVEDKTSYEQYF. CDR3 DNA sequence: TGCAGCGTTGAAGATAAGACCTCCTACGAGCAGTACTTC. The chain uses TRBV29-1 and TRBJ2-7, with D uncertain. The CDR3 is made up of 13 amino acids. CDR1 and CDR2 from the germline V gene are SQVTM and ANQGSEA. V dropped 0 bases and J dropped 0 bases, with 6 bases sitting between them.

The rearrangement links TRBV7-9 to TRBJ2-7; D is perhaps TRBD2 (6 bases). V lost 4 bases and J 3 bases, leaving 16 bases between the germline ends. This CDR3 comprises 15 residues. Germline V gives CDR1 SEHNR, CDR2 FQNEAQ (reference sequence). The CDR3, as DNA: TGTGCCAGCAGCTCTACCACCGGGAGTATCTACGAGCAGTACTTC. This translates into CASSSTTGSIYEQYF.

The V and J genes are TRBV29-1 and TRBJ2-1; 10 bases align to TRBD2. The junction had 7 bases not matched to a gene; V was cut back by 6 bases and J by 5 bases. CDR1 SQVTM and CDR2 ANQGSEA come from the germline V gene. CDR3 size: 14 residues. The CDR3 reads CSVELAGINNEQFF. In nucleotides, the CDR3 is TGCAGCGTAGAACTAGCGGGGATCAACAATGAGCAGTTCTTC.

J is TRBJ2-7 and V is TRBV14; D call uncertain. This CDR3 is built from 13 residues. The germline gives CDR1 SGHDN, CDR2 FVKESK. Trimming left V 6 bases short and J 2 bases short, with 11 bases between. CDR3 DNA sequence: TGTGCCAGCAGTGGGGTTAGGGCCTACGAGCAGTACTTC. Amino acids: CASSGVRAYEQYF.

The chain recombines TRBV6-1 with TRBJ1-2; 7 positions match TRBD1. Looked up from germline, CDR1 is MNHNS and CDR2 is SASEGT. The V and J ends lost 2 bases and 8 bases, in that order; junction bases with no gene match: 5. CDR3 length equals 13 residues. The DNA for the CDR3 is TGTGCCAGCAGTGAATGGACAGGCCCGGGCTACACCTTC. Amino acid sequence: CASSEWTGPGYTF.

A note on this clone: A much larger clone sits a single nucleotide away, making a read error possible. V usage is TRBV6-5 and J usage is TRBJ2-3; 16 bases match TRBD2. V shed 6 bases and J 4 bases; nucleotides not matched to a gene: 1. The CDR3 extends over 15 amino acids. CDR1 and CDR2 from the germline V gene are MNHEY and SVGAGI. The CDR3 nucleotides are TGTGCCAGCAGGGGACTAGCGGGAGGGCCAGATACGCAGTATTTT. Translating gives CASRGLAGGPDTQYF.

The rearrangement joins TRBV7-9 to TRBJ1-4; TRBD1 matches 7 bases. J gave up 0 bases and V 7 bases, and 8 bases lay outside the gene matches. The CDR3 length is 16 residues. From germline, CDR1 is SEHNR and CDR2 FQNEAQ (reference sequence). CDR3 coding DNA: TGTGCCAGCATCAAGGGGGCCCATGCAACTAATGAAAAACTGTTTTTT. Translation gives CASIKGAHATNEKLFF. The whole variable domain, remainder taken from reference TRBV7-9 and TRBJ1-4, is DTGVSQNPRHKITKRGQNVTFRCDPISEHNRLYWYRQTLGQGPEFLTYFQNEAQLEKSRLLSDRFSAERPKGSFSTLEIQRTEQGDSAMYLCASIKGAHATNEKLFFGSGTQLSVL.

The rearrangement uses TRBV7-2 and TRBJ1-5; D remains ambiguous. Trimming shortened V by 5 bases and J by 3 bases, and 11 bases separated the two germline ends. The V gene's germline CDR1 is SGHTA and CDR2 FQGNSA. The CDR3 runs 14 residues. The DNA for the CDR3 is TGTGCCAGCAGCCAAGTGCAGGTCAATCAGCCCCAGCATTTT. Its translation is CASSQVQVNQPQHF.

This clone was recorded many times. This sequence joins TRBV4-2 and TRBJ2-4; D not resolved. This CDR3 is built from 14 residues. Trimming took 4 bases from V and 1 from J, leaving 8 bases between them. CDR1 is LGHNA and CDR2 is YNFKEQ in the germline V gene. The CDR3 DNA reads TGTGCCAGCAGCCCGACCCTGGCCAAAAACATTCAGTACTTC. It specifies CASSPTLAKNIQYF.

The V gene is TRBV7-3, the J gene TRBJ2-2; D is tentatively TRBD1 or TRBD2 (5 bases each). Germline CDR1 reads SGHTA; CDR2 reads FQGTGA. This CDR3 is 14 amino acids long. Trimming stripped 3 bases from V and 8 bases from J, with 13 bases between. The CDR3 here is CASSFEGPAGELFF. Written as DNA, the CDR3 is TGTGCCAGCAGCTTCGAGGGACCGGCGGGGGAGCTGTTTTTT.

The chain carries TRBV13 and TRBJ2-7; TRBD2 agrees at 8 bases. With 7 bases clipped from V and 4 bases from J, the junction kept 12 bases outside the gene matches. The CDR3 sequence is 15 residues long. From germline, CDR1 is PRHDT and CDR2 FYEKMQ (reference sequence). This CDR3 is CASTSQGTSEYEQYF. The CDR3 bases are TGTGCCAGCACCTCACAAGGGACTAGTGAGTACGAGCAGTACTTC.

This rearrangement joins TRBV13 to TRBJ2-7; TRBD1 matches at 9 bases. The CDR3 sequence is 15 residues long. The V gene end was trimmed by 5 bases and the J gene end by 3 bases; junction bases not matched to a gene: 8. Germline CDR1 is PRHDT and CDR2 is FYEKMQ (reference sequence). The CDR3 region has the DNA TGTGCCAGCAGCCCCAGGACAGGGGATTTCTACGAGCAGTACTTC. Translated: CASSPRTGDFYEQYF.

V usage is TRBV11-2 and J usage is TRBJ2-1; no clear D. CDR3 size: 11 residues. Trimming took 5 bases from V and 9 from J, leaving 8 bases between them. Looked up from germline, CDR1 is SGHAT and CDR2 is FQNNGV. CDR3 region: CASSHMGEQFF. The CDR3 DNA is TGTGCCAGCAGCCACATGGGTGAGCAGTTCTTC.

The chain is built from TRBV27 and TRBJ2-1; the match to TRBD2 covers 9 bases. The CDR3 sequence is 22 residues long. Trimming removed 6 bases from V and 9 bases from J; junction bases left unmatched: 33. Germline CDR1 MNHEY, CDR2 SMNVEV (reference sequence). CDR3 sequence (DNA): TGTGCCAGCAGAATCGATGGGCTAGCGGGAACCAAGAGGGGTACAAAATCGGCTGAGCAGTTCTTC. This gives the protein CASRIDGLAGTKRGTKSAEQFF.

Remarks on this clone: Other DNA sequences in this sample translate to the same CDR3. The chain joins TRBV10-3 to TRBJ2-7, with TRBD2 matching 8 bases. Germline V CDR1 and CDR2: ENHRY, SYGVKD. With V trimmed by 0 bases and J by 0 bases, 1 base remained unmatched. This CDR3 has 15 residues. CDR3 region: CAISESSGSSYEQYF. The CDR3 DNA follows: TGTGCCATCAGTGAGTCCAGCGGGAGCTCCTACGAGCAGTACTTC.

The J gene is TRBJ1-4, the V gene TRBV10-3; possible D gene TRBD1, 6 bases. The V end was cut by 4 bases, the J end by 6 bases, with 12 bases between. CDR3 length: 14 amino acids. Germline loops: CDR1 ENHRY, CDR2 SYGVKD. The CDR3 DNA reads TGTGCCATCAGTGCGGAGGCAGGGGATGAAAAACTGTTTTTT. As protein: CAISAEAGDEKLFF.

The chain carries TRBV6-6 and TRBJ1-1; the D is unclear. CDR3 length: 14 residues. Per the germline V gene, CDR1 is MNHNY and CDR2 is SVGAGI (reference sequence). V lost 0 bases to trimming and J lost 1 base, with 6 bases between them. In DNA form, the CDR3 reads TGTGCCAGCAGTTACTCGATGACGAACACTGAAGCTTTCTTT. Amino acid sequence: CASSYSMTNTEAFF.

The chain is built from TRBV9 and TRBJ2-7, with TRBD2 matching 10 bases. The CDR3 covers 15 residues. From germline, CDR1 is SGDLS and CDR2 YYNGEE. Trimming removed 3 bases from V and 0 bases from J; junction bases left unmatched: 3. CDR3 bases: TGTGCCAGCAGCGCTAGCGGGGGATTCTCCTACGAGCAGTACTTC. Amino acid sequence: CASSASGGFSYEQYF.

The DNA of the CDR3 is TGTGCCAGCAGCTCGCAAGCGGGAGGGCCGAGCGGGGAGCTGTTTTTT. Encoded protein: CASSSQAGGPSGELFF. The chain recombines TRBV11-2 with TRBJ2-2; TRBD2 agrees at 10 bases. V shed 4 bases and J 7 bases; nucleotides not matched to a gene: 9. The length of the CDR3 is 16 residues. Looked up from germline, CDR1 is SGHAT and CDR2 is FQNNGV.

The gene calls are TRBV7-8 and TRBJ2-1; the D call may be TRBD1 or TRBD2 (5 bases each). The V and J ends lost 0 bases and 10 bases respectively, with 10 bases between them. This CDR3 contains 13 residues. Per germline, CDR1 SGHVS and CDR2 FQNEAQ. The CDR3 nucleotides read TGTGCCAGCAGCTTAGCGGGGGTTATAGAGCAGTTCTTC. Residues: CASSLAGVIEQFF. The variable domain in full, with the rest retrieved from reference TRBV7-8 and TRBJ2-1, is GAGVSQSPRYKVAKRGQDVALRCDPISGHVSLFWYQQALGQGPEFLTYFQNEAQLDKSGLPSDRFFAERPEGSVSTLKIQRTQQEDSAVYLCASSLAGVIEQFFGPGTRLTVL.

The V call is TRBV9, the J call TRBJ2-3; the match to TRBD2 covers 12 bases. This CDR3 has 22 amino acids. With 3 bases clipped from V and 2 bases from J, the junction kept 22 bases outside the gene matches. Per the germline V gene, CDR1 is SGDLS and CDR2 is YYNGEE. The CDR3 region is CASSADRTSGEPPNFFTDTQYF. In nucleotides, the CDR3 is TGTGCCAGCAGCGCCGATCGGACTAGCGGGGAACCCCCGAACTTCTTCACAGATACGCAGTATTTT.

The J gene is TRBJ2-5, the V gene TRBV18, with D tentatively TRBD1 (7 bases). This CDR3 is built from 14 residues. Germline CDR1 is KGHSH and CDR2 is LQKENI. V was pared by 3 bases and J by 5 bases, with 13 bases between. CDR3 DNA: TGTGCCAGCTCACCTGGAGGGGGCGCCGAGACCCAGTACTTC. Translating gives CASSPGGGAETQYF.

This clone was picked up one time. This chain links TRBV6-1 with TRBJ1-3, with D perhaps matching TRBD1 (5 bases). Trimming took 1 base from V and 0 from J, leaving 7 bases between them. This CDR3 is 15 amino acids long. In germline, CDR1 is MNHNS, CDR2 SASEGT. CDR3: CASSEDRTSGNTIYF. The CDR3 bases are TGTGCCAGCAGTGAAGACAGGACCTCTGGAAACACCATATATTTT.